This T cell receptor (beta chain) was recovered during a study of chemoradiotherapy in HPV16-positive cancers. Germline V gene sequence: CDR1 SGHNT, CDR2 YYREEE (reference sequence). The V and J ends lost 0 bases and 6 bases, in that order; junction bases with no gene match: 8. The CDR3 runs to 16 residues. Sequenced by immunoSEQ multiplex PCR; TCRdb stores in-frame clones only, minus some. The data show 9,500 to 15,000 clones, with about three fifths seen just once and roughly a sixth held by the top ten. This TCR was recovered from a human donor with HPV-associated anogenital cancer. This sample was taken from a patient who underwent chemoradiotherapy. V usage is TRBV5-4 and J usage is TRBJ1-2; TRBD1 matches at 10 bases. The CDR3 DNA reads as TGTGCCAGCAGCTTGGCTGGACAGGGGGGCATCAATGGCTACACCTTC. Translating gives CASSLAGQGGINGYTF.